This TCR beta chain was sequenced for a study of identical twins. Points from the study as a whole: Beta clonotypes that were abundant in cord blood contained fewer insertions, a pattern absent from memory repertoires. Conclusions leaned on cross-sectional statistical analysis and did not track the same donors over time.

Per germline, CDR1 GTSNPN and CDR2 SVGIG (reference sequence). This CDR3 has 10 amino acids. The V end was cut by 1 base, the J end by 8 bases, with 4 bases between. This clonotype appeared a few times. Its antigen remains unknown. TCRdb used MiXCR to reprocess the 5' RACE reads, holding one entry per CDR3 protein. The sample lists under 300,000 distinct CDR3 sequences; about 13% were seen once. The same data also went into a second study, on yellow fever vaccine responses in identical twins. In that study: Each twin's T cell response to the vaccine was reported to look partly convergent and partly personalized.

The TCR originated in a woman aged 18-35 years in good health. The chain combines TRBV30 with TRBJ2-3; D is ambiguous. The specimen was memory (CD45RO+) T cells sorted from blood. CDR3 loop: CAWSASTQYF. CDR3 bases: TGTGCCTGGAGTGCCAGTACGCAGTATTTT.